The 28 T cell receptor beta chains in this list originate from one sample, sequenced in a study of blood T cells in healthy people across ages. Together with a sample-barcoded 5' primer, a J-beta primer mix was included in a second PCR lasting roughly 6 to 12 cycles. TCRdb redid the calling of the 5' RACE reads with MiXCR, one entry per CDR3 protein. The sample lists 890,000 or so distinct CDR3 sequences; around 62% were seen once. The sample was blood. These receptors were obtained from a man younger than 45 in good health.

V and J are TRBV6-1 and TRBJ2-4; 8 nucleotides line up with TRBD2. Near its end, the DNA agrees better with TRBJ2-5, so the J call may be wrong. Germline lookup yields CDR1 MNHNS and CDR2 SASEGT. CDR3 length equals 13 residues. Here the CDR3 DNA reads TGTGCCAGCAGGCCCGGGACTAGGGAGACCCAGTACTTC. This translates into CASRPGTRETQYF.

J is TRBJ1-1 and V is TRBV20-1; 8 bases line up with TRBD1. V was pared by 6 bases and J by 0 bases, with 3 bases of the junction left unmatched. This CDR3 has 13 amino acids. Germline CDR1 and CDR2: DFQATT and SNEGSKA (reference sequence). The CDR3: CSAKQGVNTEAFF. The CDR3 region has the DNA TGCAGTGCGAAACAGGGGGTGAACACTGAAGCTTTCTTT.

The rearrangement joins TRBV20-1 to TRBJ2-7; 7 nucleotides line up with TRBD2. The germline V gene encodes CDR1 DFQATT and CDR2 SNEGSKA (reference sequence). The length of the CDR3 is 15 residues. J was trimmed by 3 bases and V by 6 bases; bases with no gene match: 14. CDR3 DNA: TGCAGTGCCATAGTCCCGACGGGGGGAGACTACGAGCAGTACTTC. Amino acids: CSAIVPTGGDYEQYF.

The CDR3 nucleotides are TGCAGCGTCTCAACAGAGGGCGCAGATACGCAGTATTTT. Translating gives CSVSTEGADTQYF. The chain uses TRBV29-1 and TRBJ2-3; TRBD2 is a possible D gene (5 bases). The CDR3 is 13 residues long. Between the trimmed V and J ends, which lost 6 bases and 4 bases, there was a span of 14 bases. Germline loops: CDR1 SQVTM, CDR2 ANQGSEA.

This clonotype has just one count. The J gene is TRBJ1-2, the V gene TRBV24-1; no firm D call. Trimming cost V 3 bases and J 8 bases, with 9 bases left between them. CDR1 KGHDR and CDR2 SFDVKD come from the germline V gene. This CDR3 has 12 residues. Here the CDR3 reads CATSDPYSGYTF. CDR3 nucleotide sequence: TGTGCCACCAGTGATCCATACTCGGGCTACACCTTC.

The table lists this clonotype with a few counts. The chain employs TRBV10-3 and TRBJ1-5; D unclear. The length of the CDR3 is 12 residues. Germline assignment: CDR1 ENHRY and CDR2 SYGVKD. Deletions cut 5 bases from V and 3 bases from J, with 5 bases between. CDR3 amino acids: CAISPDNQPQHF. The DNA of the CDR3 is TGTGCCATCAGTCCAGACAATCAGCCCCAGCATTTT.

The V gene is TRBV5-5, the J gene TRBJ2-1; unclear D gene. The germline V gene has CDR1 SGHKS and CDR2 YYEKEE (reference sequence). This CDR3 region has 15 residues. Trimming took 1 base from V and 4 from J, leaving 12 bases between them. Written as DNA, the CDR3 is TGTGCCAGCAGCTTGTATGAGTCCCTATACAATGAGCAGTTCTTC. It translates to CASSLYESLYNEQFF.

In its sample, this clonotype was seen a few times. This chain joins TRBV6-2 or TRBV6-3 and TRBJ2-5; 7 nucleotides line up with TRBD1. The tail of the sequence fits TRBJ2-7 better, so the J call may be wrong. The CDR3 has 15 amino acids. Germline CDR1 reads MNHEY; CDR2 reads SVGEGT. Written as DNA, the CDR3 is TGTGCCAGCAGTACACAGGGGAATCATTACAACGAGCAGTACTTC. Its protein product is CASSTQGNHYNEQYF.

This clonotype was recorded only once. J is TRBJ2-6 and V is TRBV7-9; 7 bases line up with TRBD1. The ends lost 5 bases at V and 4 bases at J; junction bases unmatched: 8. Germline CDR1 is SEHNR and CDR2 is FQNEAQ (reference sequence). This CDR3 region has 16 residues. CDR3 bases: TGTGCCAGCAGCCCCCGACAGGGCGCCGGGGCCAACGTCCTGACTTTC. It encodes CASSPRQGAGANVLTF.

The rearrangement uses TRBV7-6 and TRBJ2-5, with 7 bases that match TRBD1. The DNA end is a closer match to TRBJ2-7, so the J assignment may be wrong. Germline CDR1 and CDR2: SGHVS and FNYEAQ. This CDR3 is 12 amino acids long. DNA for the CDR3: TGTGCCAGCGGGACAGTAGTCTACGAGCAGTACTTC. Translated, it gives CASGTVVYEQYF.

This clonotype has a handful of counts. This chain joins TRBV20-1 and TRBJ1-2; weak D call: TRBD1 (5 bases). V lost 3 bases and J lost 7, with 12 bases in between. The CDR3 is 12 amino acids. CDR1 and CDR2 (germline): DFQATT, SNEGSKA (reference sequence). The CDR3 region has the DNA TGCAGTGCTAGGGACACCCTCTCTGGCTACACCTTC. It encodes CSARDTLSGYTF.

The chain is built from TRBV12-3 or TRBV12-4 and TRBJ2-7; maybe TRBD2 (7 bases). V was clipped by 0 bases and J by 1 base, with 13 bases between them. CDR3 size: 16 residues. This CDR3 is CASSLARRGASYEQYF. The CDR3, as DNA: TGTGCCAGCAGTTTAGCTAGACGGGGGGCTTCCTACGAGCAGTACTTC.

In this sample, this clonotype turned up once. The J gene is TRBJ1-4, the V gene TRBV7-9; 8 bases fit TRBD1. J was trimmed by 4 bases and V by 6 bases; bases with no gene match: 13. Germline loops: CDR1 SEHNR, CDR2 FQNEAQ (reference sequence). CDR3 length equals 17 residues. As DNA, the CDR3 is TGTGCCAGCAGAGAAGGACAGGGTGGAGAGGGTAATGAAAAACTGTTTTTT. Translating gives CASREGQGGEGNEKLFF. The full variable domain, completed using reference TRBV7-9 and TRBJ1-4, is DTGVSQNPRHKITKRGQNVTFRCDPISEHNRLYWYRQTLGQGPEFLTYFQNEAQLEKSRLLSDRFSAERPKGSFSTLEIQRTEQGDSAMYLCASREGQGGEGNEKLFFGSGTQLSVL.

The chain combines TRBV18 with TRBJ2-4; D gene unclear. The J call may be in error: the DNA end matches TRBJ2-7 better. The CDR3 extends over 14 amino acids. Germline CDR1 and CDR2: KGHSH and LQKENI. The CDR3 DNA is TGTGCCAGCTCACCAGACTCCCAAGCCCACGAGCAGTACTTC. Translation: CASSPDSQAHEQYF.

The chain has TRBV28 and TRBJ1-2; D is undetermined. Between the trimmed V and J ends, which lost 4 bases and 1 base, there was a span of 16 bases. The length of the CDR3 is 16 residues. CDR1 and CDR2 from the germline V gene are MDHEN and SYDVKM. Here the CDR3 reads CASSSYLAHNNYGYTF. The CDR3 region has the DNA TGTGCCAGCAGTTCCTACCTCGCGCACAATAACTATGGCTACACCTTC.

The chain recombines TRBV20-1 with TRBJ2-5, with TRBD1 matching 9 bases. CDR1 and CDR2 (germline): DFQATT, SNEGSKA (reference sequence). The CDR3 has 13 residues. The ends lost 5 bases at V and 2 bases at J; junction bases unmatched: 3. Here the CDR3 DNA reads TGCAGTGCTCTGACAGGGGGGCAAGAGACCCAGTACTTC. Protein: CSALTGGQETQYF.

This clonotype was recorded a few times. This chain joins TRBV7-2 and TRBJ1-2; 9 bases fit TRBD1. The trim removed 1 base at V and 7 bases at J, leaving 7 bases unmatched. Germline CDR1 reads SGHTA; CDR2 reads FQGNSA. CDR3 length equals 15 residues. The CDR3 sequence is CASSLETGGGLGYTF. The CDR3 region has the DNA TGTGCCAGCAGCTTAGAAACAGGGGGCGGTCTTGGCTACACCTTC. Full variable domain (remainder filled in from reference TRBV7-2 and TRBJ1-2): GAGVSQSPSNKVTEKGKDVELRCDPISGHTALYWYRQSLGQGLEFLIYFQGNSAPDKSGLPSDRFSAERTGGSVSTLTIQRTQQEDSAVYLCASSLETGGGLGYTFGSGTRLTVV.

The rearrangement uses TRBV7-2 and TRBJ2-7, with 12 bases identical to TRBD2. Germline V CDR1 and CDR2: SGHTA, FQGNSA. The V and J ends lost 2 bases and 7 bases, in that order; junction bases with no gene match: 9. The CDR3 is 16 residues long. The CDR3 sequence: CASSLLLAGGLNEQYF. DNA for the CDR3: TGTGCCAGCAGCTTACTCCTAGCGGGGGGGCTAAATGAGCAGTACTTC.

This rearrangement joins TRBV6-6 to TRBJ2-6; D remains ambiguous. CDR1 MNHNY and CDR2 SVGAGI come from the germline V gene (reference sequence). The CDR3 is made up of 14 amino acids. The V end lost 5 bases, the J end lost 2 bases, and 7 bases lay between the germline ends. The CDR3 nucleotides read TGTGCCAGCAGTAAGACAACTGGGGCCAACGTCCTGACTTTC. Amino acids: CASSKTTGANVLTF.

The chain links TRBV10-3 to TRBJ1-5; D is perhaps TRBD1 (5 bases). This CDR3 spans 15 amino acids. Germline values: CDR1 ENHRY, CDR2 SYGVKD. The ends were cut back, 11 bases at V and 3 bases at J, with 20 bases in the middle. The CDR3 loop is CAVSRDGNHNQPQHF. The CDR3 region has the DNA TGTGCCGTTTCCCGGGACGGGAATCACAATCAGCCCCAGCATTTT.

This rearrangement joins TRBV6-6 to TRBJ2-4, with D possibly TRBD2 on 5 matching bases. Trimming removed 6 bases at V and 2 bases at J, with 17 bases between. Germline V gene lookup returns CDR1 MNHNY and CDR2 SVGAGI (reference sequence). The CDR3 runs 16 residues. As DNA, the CDR3 is TGTGCCAGCAGGACCTCGGTCGAGGGATCCAAAAACATTCAGTACTTC. This codes for CASRTSVEGSKNIQYF.

The genes are TRBV6-5 and TRBJ1-5; 8 bases match TRBD1. In germline, CDR1 is MNHEY, CDR2 SVGAGI. With V trimmed by 4 bases and J by 9 bases, 20 bases remained unmatched. The CDR3 sequence is 18 residues long. CDR3 residues: CASSSLGPTGALLRPQHF. The CDR3 DNA sequence: TGTGCCAGCAGTTCCCTGGGACCGACAGGGGCCCTACTCAGGCCCCAGCATTTT.

V is TRBV20-1 and J is TRBJ2-3; a possible D gene is TRBD1 (6 bases). Germline CDR1 and CDR2: DFQATT and SNEGSKA (reference sequence). Trimming left V 5 bases short and J 5 bases short, with 11 bases between. The CDR3 has 12 residues. The CDR3 region is CSAFLQGDTQYF. CDR3 coding DNA: TGCAGTGCTTTCTTACAGGGAGATACGCAGTATTTT.

This chain joins TRBV5-1 and TRBJ2-7, with D possibly TRBD2 on 5 matching bases. There are 14 residues in the CDR3. Trimming shortened V by 0 bases and J by 7 bases, and 14 bases separated the two germline ends. Germline V gene data show CDR1 as SGHRS and CDR2 as YFSETQ. The CDR3 spells CASSLERTSGEQYF. The CDR3 DNA sequence: TGCGCCAGCAGCTTGGAACGAACGTCGGGGGAGCAGTACTTC.

This chain uses TRBV6-7 with TRBJ1-5; TRBD1 agrees at 7 bases. TRBV6-7 falls under the ORF class, with uncertain function. V shed 0 bases, J shed 4 bases, and the junction held 6 bases outside the gene matches. CDR3 size: 16 residues. The CDR3 protein is CASSYSNKGANQPQHF. The DNA for the CDR3 is TGTGCCAGCAGTTACTCGAACAAGGGGGCGAATCAGCCCCAGCATTTT.

Written as DNA, the CDR3 is TGTGCCAGCAGCTTCGCCGGAGGAGGGTCCAATGAGCAGTTCTTC. This translates into CASSFAGGGSNEQFF. The chain recombines TRBV7-2 with TRBJ2-1; the D gene is possibly TRBD2 (6 bases). Trimming removed 3 bases at V and 6 bases at J, with 15 bases between. The CDR3 consists of 15 residues. Germline loops: CDR1 SGHTA, CDR2 FQGNSA.

This chain links TRBV7-2 with TRBJ2-3; 7 bases line up with TRBD2. The CDR3 covers 15 residues. V shed 6 bases, J shed 2 bases, and the junction held 8 bases outside the gene matches. CDR1 SGHTA and CDR2 FQGNSA come from the germline V gene. DNA for the CDR3: TGTGCCAGCAGATCCGGGGGGTTCGCCACAGATACGCAGTATTTT. It encodes CASRSGGFATDTQYF.

The gene calls are TRBV6-6 and TRBJ2-4; no clear D gene. TRBJ2-7 matches the DNA end more closely, so the J call is doubtful. The CDR3 is 17 amino acids. Germline V gene sequence: CDR1 MNHNY, CDR2 SVGAGI (reference sequence). In DNA form, the CDR3 reads TGTGCCAGCAGTTTGAATAGGGTCCCAAAAACTCCCTACGAGCAGTACTTC. Amino acid sequence: CASSLNRVPKTPYEQYF.